This is a list of T cell receptor beta chains from one sample in a study of CD8 T cells in Susac syndrome. TCRdb recomputed calls from the immunoSEQ multiplex PCR reads with MiXCR, one row per CDR3 protein. The data contain 40,000 to 60,000 distinct CDR3 sequences, roughly 93% of them singletons. Sequencing was carried out using CD8+ T cells from PBMCs. The receptors come from a human donor with multiple sclerosis. Each CDR3 is given with its conserved first and last residue. Each record gives: clone size, J gene, V gene, D gene, CDR3 DNA, CDR3 protein. D genes are given only for firm matches. Only part of the rows carry a size: once, few, many, or a class if the clone is expanded.

clone_size: NA
j_call: TRBJ2-7
v_call: TRBV28
d_call: NA
cdr3_nt: TGTGCCAGCAGTTTGGAGACAGACTCCTACGAGCAGTACTTC
cdr3_aa: CASSLETDSYEQYF

clone_size: NA
j_call: TRBJ1-3
v_call: TRBV9
d_call: NA
cdr3_nt: TGTGCCAGCAGCGATAGTTGGAGCTCTGGAAACACCATATATTTT
cdr3_aa: CASSDSWSSGNTIYF

clone_size: NA
j_call: TRBJ2-1
v_call: TRBV6-5
d_call: TRBD2
cdr3_nt: TGTGCCAGCAGTTACGCCACTCCGGGACTAGCGGGGGCCACCTCCTACAATGAGCAGTTCTTC
cdr3_aa: CASSYATPGLAGATSYNEQFF

clone_size: NA
j_call: TRBJ1-4
v_call: TRBV7-9
d_call: TRBD1
cdr3_nt: TGTGCCAGCAGCTTCCGGGACAGCGGGACCGCAACTAATGAAAAACTGTTTTTT
cdr3_aa: CASSFRDSGTATNEKLFF

clone_size: NA
j_call: TRBJ1-4
v_call: TRBV7-9
d_call: NA
cdr3_nt: TGTGCCAGCATTCCTCCTTTGGGAGAAAAACTGTTTTTT
cdr3_aa: CASIPPLGEKLFF

clone_size: few
j_call: TRBJ2-7
v_call: TRBV9
d_call: NA
cdr3_nt: TGTGCCAGCAGCGTAGGGGGAGAGACGGAGTACGAGCAGTACTTC
cdr3_aa: CASSVGGETEYEQYF

clone_size: NA
j_call: TRBJ2-3
v_call: TRBV2
d_call: NA
cdr3_nt: TGTGCCAGCAGTGAGCTCAGGGGCTCGGCAGATACGCAGTATTTT
cdr3_aa: CASSELRGSADTQYF

clone_size: NA
j_call: TRBJ1-5
v_call: TRBV13
d_call: TRBD1
cdr3_nt: TGTGCCAGCAGTCGACAGGGAGGTAGGGAGCCCCAGCATTTT
cdr3_aa: CASSRQGGREPQHF

clone_size: NA
j_call: TRBJ1-1
v_call: TRBV20-1
d_call: NA
cdr3_nt: TGCAGTGTAGGGGGTAGAGACGTCACTGAAGCTTTCTTT
cdr3_aa: CSVGGRDVTEAFF

clone_size: once
j_call: TRBJ2-5
v_call: TRBV28
d_call: NA
cdr3_nt: TGTGCCAGCAGTTTGAAAAGGGGACGCCAAGAGACCCAGTACTTC
cdr3_aa: CASSLKRGRQETQYF

clone_size: once
j_call: TRBJ2-3
v_call: TRBV30
d_call: NA
cdr3_nt: TGTGCCTGGAGTGTAGTGAACGCCGTAGATACGCAGTATTTT
cdr3_aa: CAWSVVNAVDTQYF

clone_size: few
j_call: TRBJ1-1
v_call: TRBV21-1
d_call: NA
cdr3_nt: TGTGCCAGCAGACAGCTGTACACTGAAGCTTTCTTT
cdr3_aa: CASRQLYTEAFF

clone_size: NA
j_call: TRBJ2-5
v_call: TRBV20-1
d_call: NA
cdr3_nt: TGCAGTGCTAGACCCCCCGCCCCCTGGGAGACCCAGTACTTC
cdr3_aa: CSARPPAPWETQYF

clone_size: NA
j_call: TRBJ2-5
v_call: TRBV27
d_call: NA
cdr3_nt: TGTGCCAGCAGTTTTTTTGGCCAAGAGACCCAGTACTTC
cdr3_aa: CASSFFGQETQYF

clone_size: once
j_call: TRBJ2-1
v_call: TRBV29-1
d_call: NA
cdr3_nt: TGCAGCCTTCTTTCGGCCTACAATGAGCAGTTCTTC
cdr3_aa: CSLLSAYNEQFF

clone_size: NA
j_call: TRBJ1-1
v_call: TRBV6-4
d_call: NA
cdr3_nt: TGTGCCAGCAGCCGCGAGACAGAGGGTGACACTGAAGCTTTCTTT
cdr3_aa: CASSRETEGDTEAFF

clone_size: NA
j_call: TRBJ2-5
v_call: TRBV12-3/TRBV12-4
d_call: NA
cdr3_nt: TGTGCCAGCAGTTCGGGGGACCGAGAGACCCAGTACTTC
cdr3_aa: CASSSGDRETQYF

clone_size: NA
j_call: TRBJ2-3
v_call: TRBV6-5
d_call: NA
cdr3_nt: TGTGCCAGCAGTTACTCGTCTGTTGCCTTCAGCACAGATACGCAGTATTTT
cdr3_aa: CASSYSSVAFSTDTQYF

clone_size: NA
j_call: TRBJ2-7
v_call: TRBV6-1
d_call: TRBD2
cdr3_nt: TGTGCCAGCAGTGAATCTAGCGGGGGGGCCTACGAGCAGTACTTC
cdr3_aa: CASSESSGGAYEQYF

clone_size: NA
j_call: TRBJ1-1
v_call: TRBV19
d_call: NA
cdr3_nt: TGTGCCAGTAGCCCACAGGGCATAGCCACTGAAGCTTTCTTT
cdr3_aa: CASSPQGIATEAFF

clone_size: NA
j_call: TRBJ1-2
v_call: TRBV27
d_call: NA
cdr3_nt: TGTGCCAGCGCCAGAACAGGAGCCTTCCTTAACTATGGCTACACCTTC
cdr3_aa: CASARTGAFLNYGYTF

clone_size: NA
j_call: TRBJ1-2
v_call: TRBV29-1
d_call: TRBD1
cdr3_nt: TGCAGCGTTGAAGATTACCAGGGGGTTGGCTATGGCTACACCTTC
cdr3_aa: CSVEDYQGVGYGYTF

clone_size: once
j_call: TRBJ2-5
v_call: TRBV4-1
d_call: NA
cdr3_nt: TGCGCCAGCAGCCGGACGGGCTTTCAAGAGACCCAGTACTTC
cdr3_aa: CASSRTGFQETQYF

clone_size: NA
j_call: TRBJ1-2
v_call: TRBV7-9
d_call: NA
cdr3_nt: TGTGCCAGCAGCTCCCCGTGGGGGGCGGACTATGGCTACACCTTC
cdr3_aa: CASSSPWGADYGYTF

clone_size: NA
j_call: TRBJ2-7
v_call: TRBV2
d_call: NA
cdr3_nt: TGTGCCAGCAGTGTGAGGGTTCAGGTCGAGCAGTACTTC
cdr3_aa: CASSVRVQVEQYF

clone_size: NA
j_call: TRBJ1-1
v_call: TRBV29-1
d_call: NA
cdr3_nt: TGCAGCGTTTTTTTGGAGGCCAGGAACACTGAAGCTTTCTTT
cdr3_aa: CSVFLEARNTEAFF

clone_size: NA
j_call: TRBJ2-7
v_call: TRBV4-2
d_call: NA
cdr3_nt: TGTGCCAGCAGCCAGATCCAGGACCATCCCTACGAGCAGTACTTC
cdr3_aa: CASSQIQDHPYEQYF

clone_size: NA
j_call: TRBJ1-2
v_call: TRBV12-3/TRBV12-4
d_call: NA
cdr3_nt: TGTGCCAGCAGTTTGGCGACAGGACCCTATGGCTACACCTTC
cdr3_aa: CASSLATGPYGYTF

clone_size: NA
j_call: TRBJ2-1
v_call: TRBV7-2
d_call: TRBD1
cdr3_nt: TGTGCCAGCAACACCGGGACAGGGTATGATGAGCAGTTCTTC
cdr3_aa: CASNTGTGYDEQFF

clone_size: NA
j_call: TRBJ2-5
v_call: TRBV13
d_call: TRBD1
cdr3_nt: TGTGCCAGCAGCCCCGGAGGGACAGGCACGCAAGAGACCCAGTACTTC
cdr3_aa: CASSPGGTGTQETQYF

clone_size: NA
j_call: TRBJ2-7
v_call: TRBV10-3
d_call: NA
cdr3_nt: TGTGCCATCAGTGGGGGATTCGAGCAGTACTTC
cdr3_aa: CAISGGFEQYF

clone_size: NA
j_call: TRBJ2-5
v_call: TRBV5-1
d_call: NA
cdr3_nt: TGCGCCAGCAGCTTGGCCTCATGGGGAAAAGAGACCCAGTACTTC
cdr3_aa: CASSLASWGKETQYF

clone_size: NA
j_call: TRBJ1-1
v_call: TRBV21-1
d_call: NA
cdr3_nt: TGTGCCAGCAGGACCAGGGTGTTTCTCCTTAATACTAACACTGAAGCTTTCTTT
cdr3_aa: CASRTRVFLLNTNTEAFF

clone_size: NA
j_call: TRBJ2-7
v_call: TRBV3-1
d_call: NA
cdr3_nt: TGTGCCAGCAGCCAAGAGGGGGGGGACAGGTCCCCTCCCTACGAGCAGTACTTC
cdr3_aa: CASSQEGGDRSPPYEQYF

clone_size: NA
j_call: TRBJ2-3
v_call: TRBV28
d_call: NA
cdr3_nt: TGTGCCAGCAGTTTTGAGAATTCCACAGATACGCAGTATTTT
cdr3_aa: CASSFENSTDTQYF

clone_size: few
j_call: TRBJ2-1
v_call: TRBV4-2
d_call: NA
cdr3_nt: TGTGCCAGCCGTTCAGGGAGCTACAATGAGCAGTTCTTC
cdr3_aa: CASRSGSYNEQFF

clone_size: NA
j_call: TRBJ2-7
v_call: TRBV12-5
d_call: NA
cdr3_nt: TGTGCTAGTGGTAGTGACAGCTACGAGCAGTACTTC
cdr3_aa: CASGSDSYEQYF

clone_size: NA
j_call: TRBJ2-7
v_call: TRBV4-3
d_call: NA
cdr3_nt: TGCGCCAGCAGCCAAGATATTGGGGGCAGATACGAGCAGTACTTC
cdr3_aa: CASSQDIGGRYEQYF

clone_size: once
j_call: TRBJ2-2
v_call: TRBV7-9
d_call: NA
cdr3_nt: TGTGCCAGCAGCCACCGGGACATGCTGGGCACCGGGGAGCTGTTTTTT
cdr3_aa: CASSHRDMLGTGELFF

clone_size: NA
j_call: TRBJ2-6
v_call: TRBV13
d_call: NA
cdr3_nt: TGTGCCAGCAGCTTAGGCCGCAGAGGGGGCTCTGGGGCCAACGTCCTGACTTTC
cdr3_aa: CASSLGRRGGSGANVLTF

clone_size: NA
j_call: TRBJ2-5
v_call: TRBV7-7
d_call: TRBD1
cdr3_nt: TGTGCTAGCAGCTTAGAAGACAGGGTGTGGGAGACCCAGTACTTC
cdr3_aa: CASSLEDRVWETQYF

clone_size: NA
j_call: TRBJ1-6
v_call: TRBV6-2/TRBV6-3
d_call: NA
cdr3_nt: TGTGCCAGCACCCTGACAGACGCTCGGATCCCCCTCCACTTT
cdr3_aa: CASTLTDARIPLHF